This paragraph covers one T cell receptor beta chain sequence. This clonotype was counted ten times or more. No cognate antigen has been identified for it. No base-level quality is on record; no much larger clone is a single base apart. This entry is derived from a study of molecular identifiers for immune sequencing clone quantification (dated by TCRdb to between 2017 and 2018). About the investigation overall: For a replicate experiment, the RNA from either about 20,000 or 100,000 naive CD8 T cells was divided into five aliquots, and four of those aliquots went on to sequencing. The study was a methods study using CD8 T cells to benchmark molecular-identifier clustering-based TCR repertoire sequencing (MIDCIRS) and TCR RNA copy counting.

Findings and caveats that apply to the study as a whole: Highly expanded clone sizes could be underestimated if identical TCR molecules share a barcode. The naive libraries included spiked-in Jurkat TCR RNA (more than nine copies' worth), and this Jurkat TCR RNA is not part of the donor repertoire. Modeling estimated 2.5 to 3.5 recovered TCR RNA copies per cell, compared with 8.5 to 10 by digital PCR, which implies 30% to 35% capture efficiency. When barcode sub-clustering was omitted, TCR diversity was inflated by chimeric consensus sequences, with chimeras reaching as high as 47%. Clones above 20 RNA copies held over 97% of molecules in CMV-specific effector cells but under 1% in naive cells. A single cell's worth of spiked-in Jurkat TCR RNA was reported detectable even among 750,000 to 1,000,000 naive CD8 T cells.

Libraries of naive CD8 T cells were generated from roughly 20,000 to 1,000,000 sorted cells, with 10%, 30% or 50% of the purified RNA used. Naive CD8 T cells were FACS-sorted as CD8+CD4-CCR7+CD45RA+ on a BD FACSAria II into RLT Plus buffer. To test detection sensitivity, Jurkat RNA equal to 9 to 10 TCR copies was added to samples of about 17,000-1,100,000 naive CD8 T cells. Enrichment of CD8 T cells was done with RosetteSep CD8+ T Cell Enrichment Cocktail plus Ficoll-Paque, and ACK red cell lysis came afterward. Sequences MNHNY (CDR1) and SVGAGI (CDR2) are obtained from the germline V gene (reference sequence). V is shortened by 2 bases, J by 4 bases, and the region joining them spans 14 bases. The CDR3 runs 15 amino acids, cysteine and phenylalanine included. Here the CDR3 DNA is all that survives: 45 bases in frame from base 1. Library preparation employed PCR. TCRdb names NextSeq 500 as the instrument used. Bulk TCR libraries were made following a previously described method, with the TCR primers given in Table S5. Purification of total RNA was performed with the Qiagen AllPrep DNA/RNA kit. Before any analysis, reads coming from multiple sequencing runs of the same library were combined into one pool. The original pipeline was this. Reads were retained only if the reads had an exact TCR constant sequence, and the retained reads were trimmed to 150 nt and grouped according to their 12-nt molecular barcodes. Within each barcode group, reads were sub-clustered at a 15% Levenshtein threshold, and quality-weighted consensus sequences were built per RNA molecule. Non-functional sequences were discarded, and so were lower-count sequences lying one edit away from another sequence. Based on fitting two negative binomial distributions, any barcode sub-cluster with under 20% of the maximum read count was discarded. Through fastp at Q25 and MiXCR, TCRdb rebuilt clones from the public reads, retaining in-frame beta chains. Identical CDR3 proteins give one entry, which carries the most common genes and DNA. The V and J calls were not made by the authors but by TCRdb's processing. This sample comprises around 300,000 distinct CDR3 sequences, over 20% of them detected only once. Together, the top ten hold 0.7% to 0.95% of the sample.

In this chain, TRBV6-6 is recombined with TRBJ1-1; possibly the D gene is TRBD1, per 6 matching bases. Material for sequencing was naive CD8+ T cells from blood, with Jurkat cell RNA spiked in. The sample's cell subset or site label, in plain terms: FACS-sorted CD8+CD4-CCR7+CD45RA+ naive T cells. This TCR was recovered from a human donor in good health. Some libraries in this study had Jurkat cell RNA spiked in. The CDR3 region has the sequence CASSYVSGESTEAFF. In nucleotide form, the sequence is TGTGCCAGCAGTTACGTTTCAGGGGAGTCCACTGAAGCTTTCTTT.